The 8 T cell receptor beta chains listed next were all sequenced from one sample in a study of cytotoxic CD8 clonotypes in ibrutinib-treated CLL. Generated by immunoSEQ multiplex PCR, the TCRdb table keeps only in-frame clones and is missing some. The repertoire holds roughly 110,000 clones, with about 58% as singletons. This specimen was PBMCs, taken after 24 months of ibrutinib treatment. Receptors were obtained from a human donor with chronic lymphocytic leukemia.

V and J are TRBV30 and TRBJ1-6; D might be TRBD1 (5 bases). The CDR3 has 14 amino acids. The V end lost 0 bases, the J end lost 9 bases, and 12 bases lay between the germline ends. Germline CDR1 and CDR2: GTSNPN and SVGIG (reference sequence). The CDR3 DNA is TGTGCCTGGAGTGTCGAGACAGCTAGTTCACCCCTCCACTTT. Protein sequence: CAWSVETASSPLHF.

CDR3 sequence reads: CASSTGSGGELFF. As DNA, the CDR3 is TGTGCCAGCTCGACAGGCTCGGGCGGGGAGCTGTTTTTT. V usage is TRBV6-6 and J usage is TRBJ2-2, with D maybe TRBD1 (6 bases). The CDR3 has 13 amino acids. V lost 8 bases to trimming and J lost 7 bases, with 14 bases between them. Germline CDR1 and CDR2: MNHNY and SVGAGI (reference sequence).

The V call is TRBV19, the J call TRBJ1-6, with a possible D match to TRBD1 (5 bases). The CDR3 is 15 residues long. Germline lookup yields CDR1 LNHDA and CDR2 SQIVND (reference sequence). V dropped 5 bases and J dropped 9 bases, with 17 bases sitting between them. CDR3 loop: CASSPTQGVSSPLHF. As DNA, the CDR3 is TGTGCCAGTAGTCCAACGCAGGGTGTAAGTTCACCCCTCCACTTT.

The CDR3 loop reads CASSAGTVDEQYF. The CDR3 bases are TGTGCCAGCAGCGCCGGGACAGTTGACGAGCAGTACTTC. The rearrangement joins TRBV7-6 to TRBJ2-7; 7 bases map to TRBD1. The CDR3 runs 13 residues. V was pared by 5 bases and J by 5 bases, with 6 bases of the junction left unmatched. Germline V gene lookup returns CDR1 SGHVS and CDR2 FNYEAQ.

The chain joins TRBV5-1 to TRBJ2-3; 8 bases are a match to TRBD2. The junction had 5 bases not matched to a gene; V was cut back by 1 base and J by 7 bases. The CDR3 is 14 amino acids. The germline gives CDR1 SGHRS, CDR2 YFSETQ. In DNA, the CDR3 is TGCGCCAGCAGCTTGACTAGCGGTGGGAATACGCAGTATTTT. As protein: CASSLTSGGNTQYF.

This clone turned up a few times. The J gene is TRBJ2-7, the V gene TRBV2, with D tentatively TRBD1 (6 bases). Germline CDR1 SNHLY, CDR2 FYNNEI. This CDR3 contains 14 residues. The ends were cut back, 10 bases at V and 1 base at J, with 17 bases in the middle. CDR3 sequence reads: CATRGTQISYEQYF. In DNA, the CDR3 is TGTGCCACAAGGGGGACCCAGATTTCCTACGAGCAGTACTTC.

The chain links TRBV10-3 to TRBJ2-6; perhaps TRBD2 as D (7 bases). Trimming pared 0 bases from V and 2 bases from J, leaving 11 bases between. The CDR3 runs 17 residues. Germline values: CDR1 ENHRY, CDR2 SYGVKD. CDR3 residues: CAISESGGLTGANVLTF. The CDR3 DNA reads as TGTGCCATCAGTGAGTCGGGGGGGCTGACTGGGGCCAACGTCCTGACTTTC.

This clone was seen only once. The CDR3 coding sequence is TGTGCCAGCAGTTTATATACAGCCATCAACACTGAAGCTTTCTTT. Protein: CASSLYTAINTEAFF. The V gene is TRBV27, the J gene TRBJ1-1, with D unclear. Trimming took off 1 base at V and 2 bases at J, with 11 bases between the two ends. Germline CDR1 and CDR2: MNHEY and SMNVEV (reference sequence). This CDR3 has 15 residues.